This T cell receptor (beta chain) was retrieved from a study of blood T cells in healthy people across ages (dated by TCRdb to the mid-2010s). Study-wide context: In model experiments, template switching captured roughly one uniquely barcoded TCR beta cDNA molecule for every two T cells. Two additional independent replicas of 1 million unique cDNA reads from the same blood draw were analyzed for two donors (one aged 18 to 29 and one aged 80 or older). The donors were split into four age groups: young (average 16 years), middle-aged (about 40), aged (more than 60) and long-lived (roughly 77). Age-related changes in TCR beta repertoire diversity were measured in the study by deep sequencing normalized with unique cDNA molecular identifiers. General study outcomes and caveats: Compared with the aged group, the long-lived group had more naive CD4+ T cells, fewer expanded clones and increased TCR diversity, a pattern suggesting age selection. There was a strong correlation between observed TCR beta diversity and the percentage of naive T cells measured by flow cytometry. Estimates of total diversity from one million sequenced T cells were regarded as lower bounds and underestimates. Observed TCR beta diversity per million T cells fell roughly linearly with age, and a significant reduction was already apparent by age around 44. The CMV infection status of donors was not known, potentially confounding age-related changes in expanded clonotypes. Conclusive comparison of naive and antigen-experienced compartments was prevented by the profiling of bulk unsorted PBMCs.

As concerns this clonotype: The antigen it recognizes is unknown. No base quality information exists; no much larger clone differs at one position.

Between the V and J ends, shortened by 0 bases and 2 bases respectively, the junction contains 20 bases. Taken from the germline V gene (reference sequence), the CDR1 and CDR2 loops are DFQATT and SNEGSKA. The CDR3 covers 18 residues, taking in both the cysteine and the phenylalanine. The only DNA kept is the CDR3, 54 bases in frame from the first base. Library construction relied on 5' RACE. TCRdb lists the instrument as Illumina HiSeq 2500. The second PCR ran for roughly 7 to 11 cycles and used a J-beta primer mix along with a sample-barcoded 5' primer. A template-switch 5' adaptor carrying 12 random nucleotides introduced a unique molecular identifier onto each TCR beta cDNA molecule. At least 3 million CDR3-containing paired-end reads were obtained from each sample. First-strand cDNA was synthesized from all RNA with the Mint cDNA synthesis kit, primed by a TRBC-specific oligonucleotide. Following uracil-DNA glycosylase treatment, all cDNA underwent a first 18-cycle PCR with the universal primers M1SS and BC2_uni_R. As for how the authors treated the data: For normalization, 1 million high-quality reads, each with a distinct molecular identifier, were randomly selected from each sample. Instead of being binned into consensus sequences, reads that shared molecular identifiers were thrown out. MiTCR, run with a Q25 quality threshold and the strictest error-elimination algorithm, handled CDR3 identification, clonotype clustering and error correction. Lower-bound total TCR beta diversity was estimated with a nonparametric unseen species model using Euler transformation. TCRdb passed the public sequencing reads through fastp at Q25 and MiXCR, retaining productive beta sequences. A single entry per CDR3 protein holds the most common genes and DNA from its merged rows. None of the V and J calls come from the authors' own analysis; TCRdb made them. This sample holds around 820,000 distinct CDR3 sequences; roughly 25% were observed only once. Of the sample, under 4.5% falls within the top ten clones.

The donors were about 40 Caucasian individuals from Russia, aged roughly 6 to 100 years, who were systemically healthy. Each donor gave about 9.2 milliliters of peripheral blood, drawn into EDTA-treated Vacutainer tubes. Ficoll-Paque density-gradient centrifugation was used to isolate PBMCs, with at least 6.5 million obtained per sample. Trizol reagent was used to extract total RNA from PBMCs, with at least 6 micrograms per sample. For every donor, an aliquot of PBMCs went through flow cytometry to measure the percentages of naive CD45RAhigh/CD27high T cells. These data were also filed under a second study, of T cells of mothers and their children. The second paper states: The donors were nine systemically healthy Caucasian individuals, made up of three mothers and their six children. cDNA synthesis consumed the entire amount of extracted RNA, loaded at about 1.5 ug RNA in each 15 ul reaction. Sample barcodes and 2-4 random nucleotides were added via the M1S primer in the second PCR. Over 9 million TCR beta CDR3 reads came from each mother, compared with about 3 million reads from each child. Thymic selection shapes the output of TCR recombination in a similar way in related and unrelated pairs, and inherited differences have a minor effect. Normalized repertoire overlap in related mother-child pairs was always slightly higher than in unrelated mother-child pairs, but the difference was never significant. No persistent microchimeric T cell clones were detected, at a sensitivity of roughly 100 clones per million clonotypes. To look for features that set related mother-child pairs apart from unrelated individuals, the researchers ran deep NGS to compare the TCR beta repertoires of mothers and children. On average, the children were approximately 11 +/- 4 years old, while the mothers were roughly 40 +/- 4 years old. After adapters were ligated using NEBNext reagents, the libraries underwent 100+100 nt paired-end sequencing on an Illumina HiSeq 2000. To prevent cross-contamination, the mother and child libraries were prepared one month apart and sequenced in separate runs. For each donor, between roughly 450,000 and 2,200,000 distinct TCR beta clonotypes were identified. Naive TCR beta clonotypes were estimated from low-frequency clonotypes matched to each donor's FACS-determined naive share, without sorting.

The sequence is built from TRBV20-1 and TRBJ2-1; a weak D assignment points to TRBD2 (6 bases agree). This receptor was taken from a boy aged 5 to 17 in good health. Sequencing was performed on blood. The CDR3 amino acid sequence is: CSARDLGLALLTYNEQFF. The DNA sequence follows: TGCAGTGCTAGAGATCTGGGGCTAGCGTTACTTACCTACAATGAGCAGTTCTTC.